This T cell receptor (beta chain) appears in the sequencing data of a study of PD-1 blockade in classical Hodgkin lymphoma. Only in-frame clones appear in the TCRdb table, and some are missing; sequencing was by immunoSEQ multiplex PCR. The sample includes about 15,000 clones, 90% of them seen just once. In the case of this clone: The antigen remains unidentified.

Time point meaning: newly diagnosed, previously untreated cHL patient sample. Comparators were PBMCs taken from newly diagnosed, untreated classical Hodgkin lymphoma. Study-level points and caveats: Newly diagnosed patients were reported to start with lower TCR diversity than healthy donors. Causes of the repertoire differences remain undefined, possibly disease activity or prior therapy.

This CDR3 has 14 amino acids. V lost 4 bases and J lost 1, with 8 bases in between. CDR1 SGDLS and CDR2 YYNGEE come from the germline V gene. Sequenced sample: peripheral blood mononuclear cells (PBMCs). This TCR came from a human donor with classical Hodgkin lymphoma. The rearrangement links TRBV9 to TRBJ2-2; D uncertain. DNA of the CDR3: TGTGCCAGCAGCACCGCCGGGAACACCGGGGAGCTGTTTTTT. It is translated as CASSTAGNTGELFF. Complete variable domain (other parts from reference TRBV9 and TRBJ2-2): DSGVTQTPKHLITATGQRVTLRCSPRSGDLSVYWYQQSLDQGLQFLIQYYNGEERAKGNILERFSAQQFPDLHSELNLSSLELGDSALYFCASSTAGNTGELFFGEGSRLTVL.